A selection of T cell receptor beta chains follows, all from one sample in a study of blood T cells in healthy people across ages. TCRdb re-analysed the 5' RACE reads in MiXCR, keeping a single row per CDR3 protein. The sample lists about 570,000 distinct CDR3 sequences; roughly 28% were seen once. Source material: blood. These receptors were taken from a woman in her 70s in good health. Both conserved end residues are part of each CDR3. D genes are given only for firm matches. Expanded clones get a size class; other rows say once, few or many, or leave the size out.

J	size	D	V	CDR3	DNA
TRBJ1-5	.	.	TRBV5-1	CASSLSIDQPQHF	TGCGCCAGCAGCTTATCAATCGATCAGCCCCAGCATTTT
TRBJ2-7	.	.	TRBV3-1	CASSPQVGEDSYEQYF	TGTGCCAGCAGCCCCCAGGTAGGGGAAGATTCCTACGAGCAGTACTTC
TRBJ2-1	.	TRBD2	TRBV4-3	CASSQGSSGAMVNEQFF	TGCGCCAGCAGCCAAGGGTCTAGCGGGGCCATGGTCAATGAGCAGTTCTTC
TRBJ2-3	.	TRBD1	TRBV5-1	CASSPGDRGSDTQYF	TGCGCCAGCAGCCCTGGGGACAGGGGATCCGATACGCAGTATTTT
TRBJ2-7	.	.	TRBV7-6	CASSSRDSGSYEQYF	TGTGCCAGCAGCTCCCGGGATAGCGGCTCCTACGAGCAGTACTTC
TRBJ1-2	.	TRBD1	TRBV9	CASSGIQGDDYTF	TGTGCCAGCAGCGGGATCCAGGGGGATGACTACACCTTC
TRBJ2-7	.	.	TRBV13	CASSSSGPRGEQYF	TGTGCCAGCAGCTCTTCCGGGCCGAGGGGCGAGCAGTACTTC
TRBJ1-3	.	.	TRBV21-1	CASSKSRRGGNTIYF	TGTGCCAGCAGCAAAAGCCGGCGCGGTGGAAACACCATATATTTT
TRBJ1-4	few	.	TRBV27	CASSRLEGEKLFF	TGTGCCAGCAGTCGTTTAGAGGGTGAAAAACTGTTTTTT
TRBJ2-1	few	.	TRBV7-2	CASSSPWGTPGNEQFF	TGTGCCAGCAGCTCCCCTTGGGGAACTCCTGGCAACGAGCAGTTCTTC
TRBJ1-3	few	TRBD1	TRBV29-1	CSVRTGATSGNTIYF	TGCAGCGTCCGGACAGGGGCAACCTCTGGAAACACCATATATTTT
TRBJ2-5	.	.	TRBV5-1	CASSLFVGGIKRETQYF	TGCGCCAGCAGCTTGTTCGTAGGGGGGATCAAACGGGAGACCCAGTACTTC
TRBJ2-1	.	TRBD1	TRBV6-1	CASSPDQGAGYNEQFF	TGTGCCAGCAGCCCCGACCAGGGGGCCGGCTACAATGAGCAGTTCTTC
TRBJ2-7	.	.	TRBV4-3	CASSRDLRSYEQYF	TGCGCCAGCAGCCGGGACTTGAGATCCTACGAGCAGTACTTC
TRBJ2-2	few	TRBD2	TRBV7-2	CASSFLAGGLSNTGELFF	TGTGCCAGCAGCTTCCTAGCGGGGGGGCTTTCGAACACCGGGGAGCTGTTTTTT
TRBJ2-5	few	TRBD2	TRBV5-1	CASSPTSGVETQYF	TGCGCCAGCAGCCCCACGAGCGGGGTGGAGACCCAGTACTTC
TRBJ1-2	.	.	TRBV7-9	CASSISGSHGYTF	TGTGCCAGCAGCATCTCAGGGTCCCATGGCTACACCTTC
TRBJ2-5	few	.	TRBV7-2	CASTRGGRQETQYF	TGTGCCAGCACCCGTGGGGGGAGGCAAGAGACCCAGTACTTC
TRBJ2-1	.	TRBD2	TRBV6-2/TRBV6-3	CASSLTSGDIYNEQFF	TGTGCCAGCAGCTTAACTAGCGGGGATATATACAATGAGCAGTTCTTC
TRBJ2-1	many	TRBD1	TRBV4-3	CASSDGQGEFYNEQFF	TGCGCCAGCAGCGACGGACAGGGGGAATTCTACAATGAGCAGTTCTTC
TRBJ1-2	few	.	TRBV5-1	CASSLGTQAAGYTF	TGCGCCAGCAGCCTAGGGACCCAAGCCGCTGGCTACACCTTC
TRBJ2-2	.	.	TRBV27	CASSPAGTGEPFF	TGTGCCAGCAGTCCCGCAGGGACCGGGGAGCCGTTTTTT
TRBJ2-5	few	.	TRBV7-2	CASSPSRDLSAQYF	TGTGCCAGCAGCCCCTCCCGGGACCTTTCGGCCCAGTACTTC
TRBJ2-6	.	.	TRBV7-7	CASSTYLGANVLTF	TGTGCCAGCAGCACCTATCTTGGGGCCAACGTCCTGACTTTC
TRBJ2-3	few	TRBD2	TRBV7-2	CASSKAGGGTDTQYF	TGTGCCAGCTCTAAGGCGGGGGGGGGAACAGATACGCAGTATTTT
TRBJ2-5	few	.	TRBV7-2	CASSAQASPGWETQYF	TGTGCCAGCAGCGCGCAGGCGAGTCCCGGGTGGGAGACCCAGTACTTC
TRBJ2-3	few	TRBD2	TRBV6-6	CASSTSGGFHSTDTQYF	TGTGCCAGCAGTACTAGCGGGGGCTTTCATAGCACAGATACGCAGTATTTT
TRBJ1-2	few	.	TRBV6-6	CASTSFRGVDGYTF	TGTGCCAGCACCTCTTTCCGGGGGGTGGATGGCTACACCTTC
TRBJ2-1	few	.	TRBV7-9	CASSLVQGPNEQFF	TGTGCCAGCAGCTTAGTTCAGGGTCCCAATGAGCAGTTCTTC
TRBJ2-3	.	TRBD2	TRBV7-9	CASSLEGTRRADTQYF	TGTGCCAGCAGCTTAGAGGGGACTAGACGCGCAGATACGCAGTATTTT
TRBJ2-1	.	TRBD2	TRBV20-1	CSASAGVVYNEQFF	TGCAGTGCTAGTGCGGGGGTAGTATACAATGAGCAGTTCTTC
TRBJ1-2	few	.	TRBV29-1	CSVEGAGVYGYTF	TGCAGCGTTGAAGGAGCAGGGGTTTATGGCTACACCTTC
TRBJ2-1	few	TRBD2	TRBV5-1	CASSFRLAGGSYNEQFF	TGCGCCAGCAGCTTCAGACTAGCGGGGGGCAGCTACAATGAGCAGTTCTTC
TRBJ1-2	few	.	TRBV25-1	CASREDSYGYTF	TGTGCCAGCAGGGAAGACAGCTATGGCTACACCTTC
TRBJ2-7	few	TRBD2	TRBV29-1	CSLRLAGEPSYEQYF	TGCAGCCTCCGACTAGCGGGGGAGCCATCCTACGAGCAGTACTTC
TRBJ2-5	.	TRBD2	TRBV18	CASSPAAGVQETQYF	TGTGCCAGCTCACCCGCAGCGGGGGTTCAAGAGACCCAGTACTTC
TRBJ2-3	.	TRBD2	TRBV11-1	CASSLAPHGLATDTQYF	TGTGCCAGCAGCTTAGCCCCCCATGGACTAGCGACAGATACGCAGTATTTT
TRBJ2-1	.	.	TRBV7-3	CASSLNYYNEQFF	TGTGCCAGCAGCTTAAACTATTACAATGAGCAGTTCTTC
TRBJ2-7	few	.	TRBV20-1	CSAMGAGIYEQYF	TGCAGTGCTATGGGGGCAGGGATCTACGAGCAGTACTTC
TRBJ1-2	.	.	TRBV27	CASSLQGGPYGYTF	TGTGCCAGCAGTTTACAGGGAGGGCCCTATGGCTACACCTTC
TRBJ2-3	.	.	TRBV29-1	CSVLGLEMQYF	TGCAGCGTCCTGGGGTTGGAGATGCAGTATTTT
TRBJ2-1	once	TRBD2	TRBV12-3/TRBV12-4	CASSFYRGGLNEQFF	TGTGCCAGCAGTTTTTATCGGGGGGGCTTAAATGAGCAGTTCTTC
TRBJ1-1	.	.	TRBV12-3/TRBV12-4	CASSGRTEAFF	TGTGCCAGCAGTGGACGTACTGAAGCTTTCTTT
TRBJ1-3	few	.	TRBV30	CAWSVRGTGNTIYF	TGTGCCTGGAGTGTTCGAGGGACTGGAAACACCATATATTTT
TRBJ2-7	.	TRBD1	TRBV7-2	CASSRDRVEYEQHF	TGTGCCAGCAGCCGGGACAGGGTTGAGTACGAGCAGCACTTC
TRBJ1-1	.	TRBD1	TRBV3-1	CASSLRDRGMNTEAFF	TGTGCCAGCAGCCTTCGGGACAGGGGGATGAACACTGAAGCTTTCTTT
TRBJ2-7	many	TRBD2	TRBV7-2	CASSPSTAGYEQYF	TGTGCCAGCAGCCCAAGCACAGCGGGGTACGAGCAGTACTTC
TRBJ2-1	.	.	TRBV24-1	CATSLLAAERNEQFF	TGTGCCACCAGTCTTCTCGCCGCGGAGAGGAATGAGCAGTTCTTC
TRBJ2-5	few	TRBD1	TRBV2	CAGSTGGASSETQYF	TGTGCCGGCTCCACAGGGGGCGCGAGTTCAGAGACCCAGTACTTC
TRBJ1-4	few	.	TRBV30	CAWTGDIEYEKLFF	TGTGCCTGGACCGGGGACATCGAGTATGAAAAACTGTTTTTT
TRBJ2-3	.	.	TRBV5-1	CASSLMDSRQRTDTQYF	TGCGCCAGCAGCTTAATGGACAGTCGCCAACGGACAGATACGCAGTATTTT
TRBJ1-5	.	.	TRBV4-2	CASSQEVTLNQPQHF	TGTGCCAGCAGCCAAGAAGTGACGCTGAATCAGCCCCAGCATTTT
TRBJ1-1	.	TRBD1	TRBV7-2	CASSLGRGRGNTEAFF	TGTGCCAGCAGCTTGGGCAGGGGGCGCGGGAACACTGAAGCTTTCTTT
TRBJ2-7	.	.	TRBV7-8	CASSVRTNHRGEQYF	TGTGCCAGCAGCGTCAGGACTAACCATCGAGGAGAGCAGTACTTC
TRBJ2-7	.	TRBD1	TRBV20-1	CSATDRGVSYEQYF	TGCAGTGCTACCGACAGGGGGGTCTCCTACGAGCAGTACTTC
TRBJ2-7	.	.	TRBV5-1	CASSSWGVDEQYF	TGCGCCAGCAGCTCGTGGGGGGTCGACGAGCAGTACTTC
TRBJ2-4	.	TRBD1	TRBV5-1	CASSLGTGEAKNIQYF	TGCGCCAGCAGCTTGGGGACAGGGGAGGCCAAAAACATTCAGTACTTC